The 3 T cell receptor beta chains given below trace back to one sample, sequenced in a study of cytotoxic CD8 clonotypes in ibrutinib-treated CLL. TCRdb's table, derived via immunoSEQ multiplex PCR, lists solely in-frame clones and lacks some. The sample records about 80,000 clones, more than 75% being singletons. Specimen: PBMCs, collected after 12 months of ibrutinib treatment. These receptors all come from a human donor with chronic lymphocytic leukemia.

The DNA for the CDR3 is TGCAGCGCCCAAATGGGGGTTAACACTGAAGCTTTCTTT. Its translation: CSAQMGVNTEAFF. V and J are TRBV29-1 and TRBJ1-1, with D maybe TRBD1 (5 bases). This CDR3 has 13 amino acids. Germline V lookup: CDR1 SQVTM, CDR2 ANQGSEA. Trimming took off 7 bases at V and 2 bases at J, with 14 bases between the two ends.

The V gene is TRBV27, the J gene TRBJ2-3, with D unresolved. Germline CDR1 is MNHEY and CDR2 is SMNVEV (reference sequence). V lost 6 bases and J lost 0, with 10 bases in between. The CDR3 is made up of 14 amino acids. Here the CDR3 reads CASSPTPSTDTQYF. The CDR3 DNA reads as TGTGCCAGCAGCCCAACCCCTAGCACAGATACGCAGTATTTT.

The rearrangement uses TRBV21-1 and TRBJ2-5; the DNA was not compared with TRBD1, the D call given in the table. TRBV21-1 is a documented pseudogene. There are 16 residues in the CDR3. The CDR3 is CASSKEEGQVGETQYF. The CDR3 DNA reads TGTGCCAGCAGCAAAGAGGAGGGACAGGTTGGGGAGACCCAGTACTTC.